These T cell receptor beta chains were read from a single sample in a study of blood T cell repertoires in COVID-19. The method was immunoSEQ multiplex PCR; TCRdb's version includes in-frame clones alone and lacks a portion of them. Of fewer than 200,000 clones detected, approximately 84% appear once; the ten largest clones hold roughly 8%. Input material: peripheral blood. These TCRs come from a man aged 40-55 years who had recovered from COVID-19. The CDR3 runs from the conserved cysteine through the conserved F or W. The D gene is left open where the match is weak. Not all rows give a size; the values are once, few, many and, for expanded clones, a class.

abundance,j_gene,d_gene,v_gene,CDR3aa,CDR3nt
-,TRBJ1-1,-,TRBV19,CASRFAGANTEAFF,TGTGCCAGTAGATTTGCGGGGGCGAACACTGAAGCTTTCTTT
-,TRBJ2-2,TRBD2,TRBV2,CASSLAGAGTGELFF,TGTGCCAGCAGTCTAGCGGGGGCGGGTACCGGGGAGCTGTTTTTT
-,TRBJ1-4,-,TRBV28,CASSISQWGRREKLFF,TGTGCCAGCTCAATTTCACAGTGGGGCCGGCGGGAAAAACTGTTTTTT
-,TRBJ1-2,-,TRBV30,CAWSPTGRGLFYGYTF,TGTGCCTGGAGTCCGACGGGCAGGGGCCTGTTCTATGGCTACACCTTC
-,TRBJ1-2,-,TRBV4-1,CASSQETGSQPWGYTF,TGCGCCAGCAGCCAAGAGACAGGATCTCAACCCTGGGGCTACACCTTC
-,TRBJ1-2,TRBD1,TRBV4-1,CASSQELGTGVGYTF,TGCGCCAGCAGCCAAGAACTCGGGACAGGGGTTGGCTACACCTTC
-,TRBJ2-3,TRBD2,TRBV14,CASSQEASGITDTQYF,TGTGCCAGCAGCCAAGAGGCTAGCGGGATTACAGATACGCAGTATTTT
-,TRBJ1-1,TRBD1,TRBV2,CASSRDSYEAFF,TGTGCCAGCAGTAGGGACAGCTATGAAGCTTTCTTT
-,TRBJ2-7,-,TRBV24-1,CATSDQTGFPYEQYF,TGTGCCACCAGTGACCAAACAGGGTTCCCCTACGAGCAGTACTTC
-,TRBJ2-7,-,TRBV6-1,CASSDRQTYEQYF,TGTGCCAGCAGTGACCGACAAACCTACGAGCAGTACTTC
few,TRBJ2-1,-,TRBV9,CASSVSLTTYNEQFF,TGTGCCAGCAGCGTAAGCCTCACTACCTACAATGAGCAGTTCTTC
-,TRBJ1-3,TRBD1,TRBV9,CASSGGDSSGNTIYF,TGTGCCAGCAGCGGAGGGGACAGCTCTGGAAACACCATATATTTT
-,TRBJ1-3,-,TRBV18,CASSPRVDYRNTIYF,TGTGCCAGCTCACCACGAGTTGACTATAGAAACACCATATATTTT
-,TRBJ2-7,TRBD2,TRBV11-3,CASSLFPGLGNYEQYF,TGTGCCAGCAGCTTATTCCCCGGACTAGGTAACTACGAGCAGTACTTC
-,TRBJ2-2,TRBD1,TRBV7-3,CASSLLGTAETGELFF,TGTGCCAGCAGCTTATTAGGGACAGCGGAGACCGGGGAGCTGTTTTTT
-,TRBJ2-5,-,TRBV28,CASMRPFQETQYF,TGTGCCAGCATGAGGCCGTTCCAAGAGACCCAGTACTTC
few,TRBJ2-5,TRBD2,TRBV7-2,CASSVTSGKETQYF,TGTGCCAGCAGCGTGACTAGCGGGAAAGAGACCCAGTACTTC
-,TRBJ2-3,-,TRBV28,CASRIQGIPDTQYF,TGTGCCAGCCGTATACAGGGTATTCCAGATACGCAGTATTTT
once,TRBJ2-7,-,TRBV19,CASSIPSAGAEQYF,TGTGCCAGTAGTATCCCCTCGGCAGGGGCCGAGCAGTACTTC
-,TRBJ1-4,TRBD1,TRBV7-9,CASSPTGGWFNEKLFF,TGTGCCAGCAGCCCAACAGGGGGTTGGTTTAATGAAAAACTGTTTTTT
-,TRBJ2-1,TRBD2,TRBV3-1/TRBV3-2,CASSAGLAFYNEQFF,TGTGCCAGCAGCGCGGGACTAGCCTTCTACAATGAGCAGTTCTTC
-,TRBJ2-2,-,TRBV18,CASSKGQANTGELFF,TGTGCCAGCTCAAAGGGACAAGCGAACACCGGGGAGCTGTTTTTT
-,TRBJ1-4,-,TRBV5-6,CASSLVQGIWEKLFF,TGTGCCAGCAGCTTGGTGCAGGGTATTTGGGAAAAACTGTTTTTT
-,TRBJ2-6,-,TRBV5-8,CASSLAGQGASGANVLTF,TGTGCCAGCAGCTTGGCGGGACAAGGGGCCTCTGGGGCCAACGTCCTGACTTTC
-,TRBJ1-1,TRBD1,TRBV12-3/TRBV12-4,CASSSTGNAEAFF,TGTGCCAGCAGTTCGACAGGGAACGCTGAAGCTTTCTTT
-,TRBJ1-1,TRBD1,TRBV2,CASRDTGQGAAEAFF,TGTGCCAGCAGGGATACGGGACAGGGGGCTGCTGAAGCTTTCTTT
-,TRBJ1-2,TRBD1,TRBV25-1,CASSEFGAGGDGYTF,TGTGCCAGCAGTGAATTTGGGGCAGGGGGAGATGGCTACACCTTC
-,TRBJ1-4,-,TRBV3-1/TRBV3-2,CASSQNRDGNEKLFF,TGTGCCAGCAGCCAAAACAGGGATGGGAATGAAAAACTGTTTTTT